These 7 T cell receptor beta chains were sequenced from one sample in a study of high-grade serous ovarian cancer treatment subgroups. Method: immunoSEQ multiplex PCR; TCRdb's copy keeps in-frame clones and lacks some. The sample carries about 30,000 clones, about 86% recorded once. The tumor samples were collected prior to definitive surgery or chemotherapy. The sequencing sample was made of tumor tissue. Receptors originate from a human donor with high-grade serous ovarian cancer.

V gene TRBV19 combines with J gene TRBJ2-5, with 8 positions matching TRBD2. Germline CDR1 reads LNHDA; CDR2 reads SQIVND (reference sequence). V was pared by 3 bases and J by 3 bases, with 3 bases of the junction left unmatched. This CDR3 region has 14 residues. As DNA, the CDR3 is TGTGCCAGTAGTATCGGGGGGGCGGAAGAGACCCAGTACTTC. Protein sequence: CASSIGGAEETQYF.

The rearrangement links TRBV6-6 to TRBJ2-1; D possibly corresponds to TRBD1 (6 bases). The CDR3 sequence is 12 residues long. Trimming took 6 bases from V and 7 from J, leaving 10 bases between them. Germline V gene data show CDR1 as MNHNY and CDR2 as SVGAGI (reference sequence). The DNA of the CDR3 is TGTGCCAGCAGAAACACAGGGAATGAGCAGTTCTTC. Amino acids: CASRNTGNEQFF.

On this clone: Other nucleotide sequences from this sample produce the same CDR3. V gene TRBV10-3 combines with J gene TRBJ2-5, with unresolved D. This CDR3 spans 11 amino acids. V lost 0 bases and J 5 bases, leaving 1 base between the germline ends. CDR1 and CDR2 (germline): ENHRY, SYGVKD. The CDR3 here is CAISESETQYF. CDR3 bases: TGTGCCATCAGTGAGTCGGAGACCCAGTACTTC.

The genes are TRBV5-6 and TRBJ2-7; 10 nucleotides match TRBD2. CDR3 length equals 13 residues. Germline CDR1 is SGHDT and CDR2 is YYEEEE. V was pared by 6 bases and J by 2 bases, with 2 bases of the junction left unmatched. CDR3 residues: CASTLAGAYEQYF. CDR3 bases: TGTGCCAGCACGCTAGCGGGGGCCTACGAGCAGTACTTC.

The chain has TRBV6-1 and TRBJ1-5; TRBD1 agrees at 11 bases. V lost 4 bases, J lost 4 bases, and 3 bases stayed unmatched. Germline V gene data show CDR1 as MNHNS and CDR2 as SASEGT. This CDR3 is 15 amino acids long. The CDR3, as DNA: TGTGCCAGCAGTGCCCGGGACAGGGGGAATCAGCCCCAGCATTTT. Translated: CASSARDRGNQPQHF.

The chain combines TRBV18 with TRBJ1-6; D is uncertain. Germline CDR1 is KGHSH and CDR2 is LQKENI. The V end lost 2 bases, the J end lost 7 bases, and 12 bases lay between the germline ends. This CDR3 has 15 residues. Here the CDR3 reads CASSPFSQTNSPLHF. CDR3 DNA sequence: TGTGCCAGCTCACCATTCTCACAAACCAATTCACCCCTCCACTTT. The full variable domain, its missing parts supplied by reference TRBV18 and TRBJ1-6, is NAGVMQNPRHLVRRRGQEARLRCSPMKGHSHVYWYRQLPEEGLKFMVYLQKENIIDESGMPKERFSAEFPKEGPSILRIQQVVRGDSAAYFCASSPFSQTNSPLHFGNGTRLTVT.

J is TRBJ2-3 and V is TRBV30; 9 nucleotides match TRBD2. Trimming removed 5 bases from V and 3 bases from J; junction bases left unmatched: 9. The CDR3 is made up of 15 amino acids. CDR1 is GTSNPN, CDR2 SVGIG, per germline (reference sequence). In DNA, the CDR3 is TGTGCCTGGGGCCGGGGCGGGAGGGGGACAGATACGCAGTATTTT. This gives the protein CAWGRGGRGTDTQYF.